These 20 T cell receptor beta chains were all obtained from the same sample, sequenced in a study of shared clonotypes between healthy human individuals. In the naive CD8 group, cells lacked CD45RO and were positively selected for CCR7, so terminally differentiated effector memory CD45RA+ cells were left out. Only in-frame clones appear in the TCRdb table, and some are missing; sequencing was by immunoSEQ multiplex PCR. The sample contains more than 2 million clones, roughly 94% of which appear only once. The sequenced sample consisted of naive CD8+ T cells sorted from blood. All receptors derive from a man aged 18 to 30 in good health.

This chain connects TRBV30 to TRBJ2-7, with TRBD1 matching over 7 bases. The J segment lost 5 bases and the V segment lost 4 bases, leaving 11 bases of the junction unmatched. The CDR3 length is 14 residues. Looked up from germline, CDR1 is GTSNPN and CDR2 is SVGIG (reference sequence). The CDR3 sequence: CAWNRDSARNEQYF. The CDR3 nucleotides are TGTGCCTGGAATAGGGACAGTGCGAGAAACGAGCAGTACTTC.

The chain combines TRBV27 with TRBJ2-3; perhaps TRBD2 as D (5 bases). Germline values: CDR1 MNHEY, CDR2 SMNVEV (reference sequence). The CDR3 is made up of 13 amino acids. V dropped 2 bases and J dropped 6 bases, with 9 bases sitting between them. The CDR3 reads CASSLTRPDTQYF. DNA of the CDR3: TGTGCCAGCAGTTTAACTAGGCCGGATACGCAGTATTTT.

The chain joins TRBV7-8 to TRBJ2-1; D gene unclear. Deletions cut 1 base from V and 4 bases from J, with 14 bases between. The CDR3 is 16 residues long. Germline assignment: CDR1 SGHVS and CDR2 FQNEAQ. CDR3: CASSLVRGLGYNEQFF. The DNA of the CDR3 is TGTGCCAGCAGCTTAGTAAGAGGCCTGGGGTACAATGAGCAGTTCTTC.

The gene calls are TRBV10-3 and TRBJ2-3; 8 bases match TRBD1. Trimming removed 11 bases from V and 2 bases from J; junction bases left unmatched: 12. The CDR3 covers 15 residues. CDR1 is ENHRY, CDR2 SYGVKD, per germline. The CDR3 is CAAGQGAFNTDTQYF. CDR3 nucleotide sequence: TGTGCCGCCGGCCAGGGGGCCTTCAACACAGATACGCAGTATTTT.

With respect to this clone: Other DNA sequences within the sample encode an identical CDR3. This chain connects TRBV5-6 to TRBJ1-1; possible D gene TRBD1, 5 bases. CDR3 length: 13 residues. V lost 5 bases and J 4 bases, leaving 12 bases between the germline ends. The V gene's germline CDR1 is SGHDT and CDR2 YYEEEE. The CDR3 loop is CASSFYGGTEAFF. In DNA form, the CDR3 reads TGTGCCAGCAGTTTCTACGGGGGCACTGAAGCTTTCTTT.

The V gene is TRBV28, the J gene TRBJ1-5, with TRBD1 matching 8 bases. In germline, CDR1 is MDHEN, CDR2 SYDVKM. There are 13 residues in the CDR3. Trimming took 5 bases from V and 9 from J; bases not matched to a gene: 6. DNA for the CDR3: TGTGCCAGCAGTCTACAGGGGGAAGGGCCCCAGCATTTT. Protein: CASSLQGEGPQHF.

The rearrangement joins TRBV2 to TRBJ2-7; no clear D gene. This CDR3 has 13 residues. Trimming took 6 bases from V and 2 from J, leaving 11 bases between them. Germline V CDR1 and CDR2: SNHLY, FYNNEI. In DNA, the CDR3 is TGTGCCAGCAGCCCAGGCGATACCTACGAGCAGTACTTC. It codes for CASSPGDTYEQYF.

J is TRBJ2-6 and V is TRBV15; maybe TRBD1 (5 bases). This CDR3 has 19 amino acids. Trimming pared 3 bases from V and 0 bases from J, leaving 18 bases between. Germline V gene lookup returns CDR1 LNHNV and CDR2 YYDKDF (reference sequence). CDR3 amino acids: CATSSLTLGVHSGANVLTF. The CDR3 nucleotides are TGTGCCACCAGCAGCCTAACTTTAGGGGTGCACTCTGGGGCCAACGTCCTGACTTTC.

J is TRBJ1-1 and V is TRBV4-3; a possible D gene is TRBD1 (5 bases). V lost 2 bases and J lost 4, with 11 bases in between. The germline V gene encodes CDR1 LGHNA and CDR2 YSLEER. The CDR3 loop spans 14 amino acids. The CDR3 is CASSQYEGTTEAFF. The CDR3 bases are TGCGCCAGCAGCCAATATGAGGGGACCACTGAAGCTTTCTTT.

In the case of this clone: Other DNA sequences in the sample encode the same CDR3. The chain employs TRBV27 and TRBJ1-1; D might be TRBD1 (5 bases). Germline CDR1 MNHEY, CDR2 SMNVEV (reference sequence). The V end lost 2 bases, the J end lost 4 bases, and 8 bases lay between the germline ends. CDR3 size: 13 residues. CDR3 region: CASSLGGGTEAFF. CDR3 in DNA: TGTGCCAGCAGTTTAGGGGGTGGCACTGAAGCTTTCTTT.

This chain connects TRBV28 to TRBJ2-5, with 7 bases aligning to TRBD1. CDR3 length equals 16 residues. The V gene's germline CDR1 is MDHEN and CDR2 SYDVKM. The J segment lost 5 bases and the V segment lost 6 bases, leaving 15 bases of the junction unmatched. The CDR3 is CASSPYAGGSGETQYF. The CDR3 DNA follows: TGTGCCAGCAGCCCTTATGCAGGGGGATCTGGCGAGACCCAGTACTTC.

CDR3 sequence: CATSSGPIKATNEKLFF. The CDR3 nucleotides read TGTGCCACCAGCAGCGGTCCCATAAAGGCAACTAATGAAAAACTGTTTTTT. The genes are TRBV15 and TRBJ1-4; D unresolved. The CDR3 is 17 amino acids. Trimming took off 3 bases at V and 0 bases at J, with 14 bases between the two ends. From germline, CDR1 is LNHNV and CDR2 YYDKDF (reference sequence).

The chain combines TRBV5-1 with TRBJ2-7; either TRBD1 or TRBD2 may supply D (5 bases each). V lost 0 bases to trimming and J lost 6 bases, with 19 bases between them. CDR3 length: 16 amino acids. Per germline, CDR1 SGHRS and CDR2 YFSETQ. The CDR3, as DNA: TGCGCCAGCAGCTTGGCCTCGGTATCCAGGGCGGGCGAGCAGTACTTC. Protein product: CASSLASVSRAGEQYF.

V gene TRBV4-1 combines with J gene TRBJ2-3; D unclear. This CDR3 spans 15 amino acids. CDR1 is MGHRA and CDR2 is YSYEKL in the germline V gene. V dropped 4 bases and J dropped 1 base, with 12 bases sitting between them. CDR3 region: CASSPIQARTDTQYF. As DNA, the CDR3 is TGCGCCAGCAGCCCAATTCAGGCCCGCACAGATACGCAGTATTTT.

CDR3: CASSIDLDRGSRYTF. In nucleotides, the CDR3 is TGTGCCAGTAGTATAGACCTTGACAGGGGGTCTCGCTACACCTTC. This sequence joins TRBV19 and TRBJ1-2; the match to TRBD1 covers 9 bases. The CDR3 spans 15 residues. V lost 0 bases and J lost 9; bases outside the gene matches: 8. Germline loops: CDR1 LNHDA, CDR2 SQIVND (reference sequence).

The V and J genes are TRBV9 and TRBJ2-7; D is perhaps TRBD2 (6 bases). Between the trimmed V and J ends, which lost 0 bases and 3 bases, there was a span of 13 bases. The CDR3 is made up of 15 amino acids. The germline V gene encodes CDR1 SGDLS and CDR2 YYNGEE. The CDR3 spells CASSVGGGTDYEQYF. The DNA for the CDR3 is TGTGCCAGCAGCGTAGGGGGCGGGACTGACTACGAGCAGTACTTC.

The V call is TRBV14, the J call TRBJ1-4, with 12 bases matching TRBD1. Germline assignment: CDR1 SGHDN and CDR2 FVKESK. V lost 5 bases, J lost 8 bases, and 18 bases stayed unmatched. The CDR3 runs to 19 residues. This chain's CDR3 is CASSFKTGQGAGFGEKLFF. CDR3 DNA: TGTGCCAGCAGCTTCAAAACGGGACAGGGGGCAGGATTCGGAGAAAAACTGTTTTTT. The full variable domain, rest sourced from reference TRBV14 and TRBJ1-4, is EAGVTQFPSHSVIEKGQTVTLRCDPISGHDNLYWYRRVMGKEIKFLLHFVKESKQDESGMPNNRFLAERTGGTYSTLKVQPAELEDSGVYFCASSFKTGQGAGFGEKLFFGSGTQLSVL.

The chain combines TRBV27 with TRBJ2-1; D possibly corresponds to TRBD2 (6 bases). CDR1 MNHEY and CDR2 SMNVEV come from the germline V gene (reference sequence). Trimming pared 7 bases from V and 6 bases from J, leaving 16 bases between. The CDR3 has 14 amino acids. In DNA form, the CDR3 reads TGTGCCAGCATCGCGGGAAACACTCGCAATGAGCAGTTCTTC. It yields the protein CASIAGNTRNEQFF.

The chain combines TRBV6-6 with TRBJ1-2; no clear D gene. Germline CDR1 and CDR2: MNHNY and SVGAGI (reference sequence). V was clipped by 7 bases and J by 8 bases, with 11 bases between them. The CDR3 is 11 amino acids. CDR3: CASIYAGGYTF. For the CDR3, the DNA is TGTGCCAGCATCTACGCCGGAGGCTACACCTTC.

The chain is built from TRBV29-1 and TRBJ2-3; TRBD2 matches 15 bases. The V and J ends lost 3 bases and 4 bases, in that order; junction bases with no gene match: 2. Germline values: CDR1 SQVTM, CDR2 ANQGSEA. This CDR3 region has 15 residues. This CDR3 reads CSVDGLAGGPDTQYF. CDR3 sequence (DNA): TGCAGCGTTGATGGACTAGCGGGGGGGCCAGATACGCAGTATTTT.